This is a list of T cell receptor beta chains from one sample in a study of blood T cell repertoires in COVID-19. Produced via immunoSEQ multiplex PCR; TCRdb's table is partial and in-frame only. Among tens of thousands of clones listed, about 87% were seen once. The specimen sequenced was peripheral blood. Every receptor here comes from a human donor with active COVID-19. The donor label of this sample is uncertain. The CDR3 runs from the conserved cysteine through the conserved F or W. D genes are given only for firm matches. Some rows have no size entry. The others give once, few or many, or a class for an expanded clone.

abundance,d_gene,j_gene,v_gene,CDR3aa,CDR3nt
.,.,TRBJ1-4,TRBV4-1,CASSQVRGGVSGEKLFF,TGCGCCAGCAGCCAAGTGAGGGGGGGCGTGAGCGGGGAAAAACTGTTTTTT
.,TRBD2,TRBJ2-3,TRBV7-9,CASSLYLAASTDTQYF,TGTGCCAGCAGCTTATACCTAGCGGCATCCACAGATACGCAGTATTTT
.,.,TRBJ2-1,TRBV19,CASSIIENYNEQFF,TGTGCCAGTAGTATAATAGAGAATTACAATGAGCAGTTCTTC
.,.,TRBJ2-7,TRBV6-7,CASSETGTLSYEQYF,TGTGCCAGCAGTGAAACCGGGACACTTTCCTACGAGCAGTACTTC
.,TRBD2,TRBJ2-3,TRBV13,CASSFRREGTDTQYF,TGTGCCAGCAGCTTTCGGCGGGAGGGCACAGATACGCAGTATTTT
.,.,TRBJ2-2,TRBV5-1,CASSLETPQVGELFF,TGCGCCAGCAGCTTGGAAACCCCGCAGGTCGGGGAGCTGTTTTTT
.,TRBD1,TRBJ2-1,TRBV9,CASSVTGEPYNEQFF,TGTGCCAGCAGCGTTACAGGGGAGCCCTACAATGAGCAGTTCTTC
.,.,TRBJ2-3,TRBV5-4,CASSSSTDTQYF,TGTGCCAGCAGCTCTTCCACAGATACGCAGTATTTT
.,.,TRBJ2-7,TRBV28,CASSRGKQGPSYEQYF,TGTGCCAGCAGTCGGGGGAAACAGGGGCCCTCCTACGAGCAGTACTTC
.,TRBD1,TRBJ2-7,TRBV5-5,CASSLPGTGISEQYF,TGTGCCAGCAGCTTGCCCGGGACAGGGATCTCCGAGCAGTACTTC
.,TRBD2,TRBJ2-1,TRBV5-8,CASSFRTSLNEQFF,TGTGCCAGCAGCTTTCGGACTAGTCTGAATGAGCAGTTCTTC
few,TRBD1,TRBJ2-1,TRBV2,CASSEVGGLFNEQFF,TGTGCCAGCAGTGAGGTAGGGGGCCTCTTTAATGAGCAGTTCTTC